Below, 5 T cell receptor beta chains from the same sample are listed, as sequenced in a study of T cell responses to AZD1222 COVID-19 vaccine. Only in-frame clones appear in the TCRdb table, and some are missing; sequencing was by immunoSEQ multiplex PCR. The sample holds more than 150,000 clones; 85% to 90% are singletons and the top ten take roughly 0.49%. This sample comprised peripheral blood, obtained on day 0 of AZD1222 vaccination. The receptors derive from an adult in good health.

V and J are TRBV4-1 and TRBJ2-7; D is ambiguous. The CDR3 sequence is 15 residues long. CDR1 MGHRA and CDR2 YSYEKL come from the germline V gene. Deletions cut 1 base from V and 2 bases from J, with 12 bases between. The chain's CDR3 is CASSQGPDGPYEQYF. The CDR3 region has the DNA TGCGCCAGCAGCCAAGGACCGGACGGCCCCTACGAGCAGTACTTC.

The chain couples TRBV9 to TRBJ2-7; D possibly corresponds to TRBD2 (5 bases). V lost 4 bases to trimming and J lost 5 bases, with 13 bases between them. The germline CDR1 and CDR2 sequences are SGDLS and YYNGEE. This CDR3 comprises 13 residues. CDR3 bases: TGTGCCAGCAGCTCCGGGATACGGGACGAGCAGTACTTC. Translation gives CASSSGIRDEQYF.

The CDR3 DNA sequence: TGTGCCAGCAGTTTTTGGGGAGAAGATAATGAAAAACTGTTTTTT. It specifies CASSFWGEDNEKLFF. The gene calls are TRBV27 and TRBJ1-4; D unclear. CDR1 is MNHEY and CDR2 is SMNVEV in the germline V gene (reference sequence). Trimming took 3 bases from V and 4 from J, leaving 12 bases between them. CDR3 length: 15 amino acids.

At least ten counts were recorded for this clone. This chain's CDR3 is CASSPPESIGLYEQYF. CDR3 sequence (DNA): TGTGCCAGCAGCCCCCCGGAGTCGATCGGGCTTTACGAGCAGTACTTC. V and J are TRBV7-9 and TRBJ2-7, with D unclear. Germline V gene data show CDR1 as SEHNR and CDR2 as FQNEAQ (reference sequence). V lost 5 bases to trimming and J lost 4 bases, with 21 bases between them. This CDR3 is built from 16 residues.

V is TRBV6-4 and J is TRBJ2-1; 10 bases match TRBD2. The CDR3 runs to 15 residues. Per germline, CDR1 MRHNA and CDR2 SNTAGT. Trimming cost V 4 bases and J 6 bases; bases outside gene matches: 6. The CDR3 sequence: CASSAGTSDFNEQFF. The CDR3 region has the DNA TGTGCCAGCAGTGCCGGGACTAGCGATTTCAATGAGCAGTTCTTC.